The clone carrying this TCR beta chain came up once. Its antigen remains unknown. This specimen belongs to a study of cytomegalovirus exposure and HLA in healthy donors. Findings of the study overall: Most observed TCR sequences were rare, whereas some public TCRs were detected in many donors.

CDR3 length equals 17 residues. Germline values: CDR1 PRHDT, CDR2 FYEKMQ (reference sequence). The ends lost 1 base at V and 4 bases at J; junction bases unmatched: 9. The protocol was immunoSEQ multiplex PCR, while the TCRdb copy is restricted to in-frame clones and leaves out a portion. The sample has hundreds of thousands of clones; roughly 90% are singletons. The chain is built from TRBV13 and TRBJ2-1, with 8 bases lining up with TRBD2. The specimen was PBMCs. This receptor was identified in a woman aged 18-35 years in good health and CMV-seronegative. CDR3 DNA: TGTGCCAGCAGCTTAGTCGCGGGGGGACCGGAGTACAATGAGCAGTTCTTC. It specifies CASSLVAGGPEYNEQFF.